Sequencing of this TCR beta chain was carried out in a study of cytomegalovirus exposure and HLA in healthy donors. Study observations and caveats: Cytomegalovirus status, reportedly, was diagnosed with high specificity and sensitivity by the classifier. Cytomegalovirus association was listed for about 180 TCR beta chains.

The PCR ran on 60 Vbeta and 13 Jbeta primers. Profiled with immunoSEQ multiplex PCR; TCRdb holds only in-frame clones, not every one. Seen here are some 180,000 clones, about 77% observed once, and the top ten hold about 3%. As concerns this clone: No antigen is known for it.

J lost 0 bases, V lost 7 bases, and 6 bases had no gene match. The CDR3 is made up of 14 amino acids. Germline CDR1 reads SNHLY; CDR2 reads FYNNEI. This receptor was taken from a female donor in good health and CMV-seronegative. The V and J genes are TRBV2 and TRBJ2-7, with 7 bases fitting TRBD1. The source material was PBMCs. CDR3 in DNA: TGTGCCAGCATAGGGACAGCTCACTCCTACGAGCAGTACTTC. This gives the protein CASIGTAHSYEQYF.